The 27 T cell receptor beta chains presented below share a single source sample, sequenced in a study of cytomegalovirus exposure and HLA in healthy donors. PCR employed 60 Vbeta and 13 Jbeta primers. Data came from immunoSEQ multiplex PCR; TCRdb stores just in-frame clones and leaves some out. Recorded here are fewer than 150,000 clones; the top ten clones represent less than 3.5%. The sample taken for sequencing was PBMCs. Receptors originate from a man in his forties or fifties in good health and CMV-seronegative.

The chain carries TRBV5-1 and TRBJ2-7, with D possibly being TRBD2 (6 bases). V lost 3 bases, J lost 5 bases, and 15 bases lay in between. CDR1 and CDR2 from the germline V gene are SGHRS and YFSETQ. CDR3 length equals 14 residues. The CDR3 nucleotides read TGCGCCAGCAGCTCGCGGGCCCGGAGGGACGAGCAGTACTTC. Translating it yields CASSSRARRDEQYF.

This chain links TRBV7-8 with TRBJ2-7, with 9 nucleotides matching TRBD1. The trim removed 1 base at V and 5 bases at J, leaving 9 bases unmatched. The CDR3 runs to 16 residues. Germline loops: CDR1 SGHVS, CDR2 FQNEAQ. The CDR3 DNA follows: TGTGCCAGCAGCTTAGGACCGGGACAGGGAGCTAACGAGCAGTACTTC. Its translation: CASSLGPGQGANEQYF.

V is TRBV7-2 and J is TRBJ2-1; 8 nucleotides line up with TRBD2. Germline lookup yields CDR1 SGHTA and CDR2 FQGNSA. The CDR3 is made up of 16 amino acids. The V segment lost 5 bases and the J segment 0 bases; nucleotides outside the gene matches: 6. DNA for the CDR3: TGTGCCAGCAGCGCCGGACTAGCCATCTCCTACAATGAGCAGTTCTTC. Residues: CASSAGLAISYNEQFF.

The chain joins TRBV7-9 to TRBJ1-2; D gene uncertain. Trimming took off 7 bases at V and 4 bases at J, with 10 bases between the two ends. The CDR3 is made up of 12 amino acids. Per germline, CDR1 SEHNR and CDR2 FQNEAQ (reference sequence). DNA for the CDR3: TGTGCCAGCAAGCAGGTCATCTATGGCTACACCTTC. Its protein product is CASKQVIYGYTF.

The V call is TRBV11-2, the J call TRBJ2-3, with D maybe TRBD2 (6 bases). The CDR3 is 15 amino acids. Germline V gene lookup returns CDR1 SGHAT and CDR2 FQNNGV. Trimming cost V 5 bases and J 0 bases, with 12 bases left between them. The CDR3 spells CASSPGTGSTDTQYF. For the CDR3, the DNA is TGTGCCAGCAGCCCAGGGACTGGGAGCACAGATACGCAGTATTTT.

The chain employs TRBV5-6 and TRBJ1-5, with D uncertain. CDR1 is SGHDT, CDR2 YYEEEE, per germline. The CDR3 has 13 residues. V gave up 0 bases and J gave up 9 bases, with 10 bases separating them. CDR3 protein: CASSLGSGPPQHF. CDR3 bases: TGTGCCAGCAGCTTGGGCAGTGGTCCGCCCCAGCATTTT.

The chain uses TRBV6-5 and TRBJ1-1; 7 nucleotides agree with TRBD1. V gave up 3 bases and J gave up 5 bases; unmatched junction bases: 6. Germline V CDR1 and CDR2: MNHEY, SVGAGI. The CDR3 runs 14 residues. CDR3 bases: TGTGCCAGCAGTTATTATGTACAGGGGACTGAAGCTTTCTTT. This encodes CASSYYVQGTEAFF.

The chain employs TRBV25-1 and TRBJ2-7; D may be TRBD1 (5 bases). Germline-derived CDR1 and CDR2 are MGHDK and SYGVNS. The CDR3 spans 12 residues. V dropped 6 bases and J dropped 5 bases, with 11 bases sitting between them. CDR3 region: CASREVGHEQYF. The CDR3 DNA follows: TGTGCCAGCAGGGAAGTGGGGCACGAGCAGTACTTC.

V and J are TRBV7-2 and TRBJ1-6; D is ambiguous. V was clipped by 6 bases and J by 7 bases, with 10 bases between them. This CDR3 is built from 13 residues. In germline, CDR1 is SGHTA, CDR2 FQGNSA. The CDR3 loop is CASSKQPNSPLHF. The CDR3 DNA follows: TGTGCCAGCAGTAAACAGCCAAATTCACCCCTCCACTTT.

The chain couples TRBV5-5 to TRBJ1-5, with 9 bases aligning to TRBD1. The CDR3 runs to 15 residues. Germline assignment: CDR1 SGHKS and CDR2 YYEKEE (reference sequence). The trim removed 4 bases at V and 4 bases at J, leaving 6 bases unmatched. This CDR3 reads CASSATGGKNQPQHF. CDR3 nucleotide sequence: TGTGCCAGCAGCGCAACAGGGGGCAAGAATCAGCCCCAGCATTTT.

This chain joins TRBV5-1 and TRBJ2-3; 8 bases line up with TRBD2. The CDR3 loop spans 18 amino acids. Germline loops: CDR1 SGHRS, CDR2 YFSETQ. J lost 10 bases, V lost 2 bases, and 21 bases had no gene match. The CDR3 region has the DNA TGCGCCAGCAGCTTCACAGCGGGGGCCCTGGACTCGGGGTTGTCGCAGTATTTT. Translation: CASSFTAGALDSGLSQYF.

This chain links TRBV6-5 with TRBJ2-1; 9 bases are shared with TRBD2. Trimming took 6 bases from V and 2 from J; bases not matched to a gene: 5. The CDR3 covers 15 residues. CDR1 and CDR2 from the germline V gene are MNHEY and SVGAGI. The CDR3 DNA reads as TGTGCCAGCAGAGTGGGCGGGGGGGCCTACAATGAGCAGTTCTTC. This translates into CASRVGGGAYNEQFF.

The gene calls are TRBV29-1 and TRBJ1-2; 7 nucleotides agree with TRBD1. J was trimmed by 6 bases and V by 5 bases; bases with no gene match: 9. CDR3 length: 13 residues. Germline-derived CDR1 and CDR2 are SQVTM and ANQGSEA. The CDR3 nucleotides are TGCAGCGTTACCCGAAGGGGGCTTGATGGCTACACCTTC. Translated: CSVTRRGLDGYTF. Full variable domain (outside the CDR3, taken from reference TRBV29-1 and TRBJ1-2): SAVISQKPSRDICQRGTSLTIQCQVDSQVTMMFWYRQQPGQSLTLIATANQGSEATYESGFVIDKFPISRPNLTFSTLTVSNMSPEDSSIYLCSVTRRGLDGYTFGSGTRLTVV.

The CDR3 bases are TGTGCCAGTAGTATGATCGGTAACACTGAAGCTTTCTTT. This encodes CASSMIGNTEAFF. The chain combines TRBV19 with TRBJ1-1, with no clear D. CDR1 and CDR2 from the germline V gene are LNHDA and SQIVND (reference sequence). The V and J ends lost 3 bases and 2 bases respectively, with 7 bases between them. CDR3 size: 13 residues.

The J gene is TRBJ1-1, the V gene TRBV7-9; D might be TRBD1 (6 bases). With 4 bases removed from V and 4 bases from J, the gap between germline ends came to 25 bases. The CDR3 loop spans 18 amino acids. In germline, CDR1 is SEHNR, CDR2 FQNEAQ (reference sequence). The CDR3 bases are TGTGCCAGCAGCTCAAACCCCCAGGGGTCGGGGGGACTCACTGAAGCTTTCTTT. It yields the protein CASSSNPQGSGGLTEAFF.

The chain has TRBV19 and TRBJ1-5; weak D call: TRBD1 (6 bases). Trimming removed 3 bases from V and 7 bases from J, with 22 bases in between. Germline V CDR1 and CDR2: LNHDA, SQIVND (reference sequence). This CDR3 has 17 amino acids. This chain's CDR3 is CASSMTPQGSPGQPQHF. The CDR3 DNA sequence: TGTGCCAGTAGTATGACCCCCCAGGGGTCTCCGGGACAGCCCCAGCATTTT. Full variable domain (rest looked up from reference TRBV19 and TRBJ1-5): DGGITQSPKYLFRKEGQNVTLSCEQNLNHDAMYWYRQDPGQGLRLIYYSQIVNDFQKGDIAEGYSVSREKKESFPLTVTSAQKNPTAFYLCASSMTPQGSPGQPQHFGDGTRLSIL.

V usage is TRBV11-2 and J usage is TRBJ2-1; D gene ambiguous. This CDR3 has 16 residues. V was trimmed by 1 base and J by 7 bases, leaving 17 bases between them. CDR1 is SGHAT, CDR2 FQNNGV, per germline. CDR3 in DNA: TGTGCCAGCAGCTTAGTGGCAACCCTGTTGCATAATGAGCAGTTCTTC. Amino acids: CASSLVATLLHNEQFF.

This chain links TRBV23-1 with TRBJ1-6; D might be TRBD1 (5 bases). TRBV23-1 falls under the ORF class, with uncertain function. V gave up 6 bases and J gave up 4 bases, with 7 bases separating them. The CDR3 spans 13 residues. The CDR3 DNA sequence: TGCGCCAGCAGGGGGCGATATAATTCACCCCTCCACTTT. It yields the protein CASRGRYNSPLHF.

The chain links TRBV7-3 to TRBJ2-2; TRBD2 might be the D (5 bases). CDR1 and CDR2 from the germline V gene are SGHTA and FQGTGA. The CDR3 loop spans 13 amino acids. The V gene lost 2 bases and the J gene lost 7 bases, with 8 bases spanning the gap. The CDR3 coding sequence is TGTGCCAGCAGCTTATCGGGGAGCGGGGAGCTGTTTTTT. Translating it yields CASSLSGSGELFF.

This chain joins TRBV9 and TRBJ2-1; weak D call: TRBD1 (6 bases). In germline, CDR1 is SGDLS, CDR2 YYNGEE. Trimming removed 0 bases from V and 0 bases from J, with 10 bases in between. The CDR3 covers 16 residues. The CDR3 sequence: CASSVATGSSYNEQFF. CDR3 DNA: TGTGCCAGCAGCGTAGCTACAGGGAGCTCCTACAATGAGCAGTTCTTC.

As regards this clone: Germline is not matched at one junction end, which may reflect a read error. Other nucleotide sequences in the sample specify the same CDR3. V gene TRBV5-1 combines with J gene TRBJ2-1; perhaps TRBD1 as D (5 bases). The germline gives CDR1 SGHRS, CDR2 YFSETQ. CDR3 size: 14 residues. CDR3 region: CASSLGPQGNEQFF. For the CDR3, the DNA is TGTGCCAGCAGCCTGGGGCCCCAGGGTAATGAGCAGTTCTTC.

The chain couples TRBV16 to TRBJ2-4, with D unclear. This CDR3 region has 16 residues. Germline values: CDR1 KGHSY, CDR2 FQNENV. Trimming removed 3 bases from V and 1 base from J, with 13 bases in between. CDR3 DNA sequence: TGTGCCAGCAGCCAGGATCCAGGCCTCGCCAAAAACATTCAGTACTTC. It yields the protein CASSQDPGLAKNIQYF.

V usage is TRBV6-5 and J usage is TRBJ2-7, with 8 bases that match TRBD1. This CDR3 spans 13 amino acids. V was clipped by 5 bases and J by 3 bases; unmatched bases: 3. In germline, CDR1 is MNHEY, CDR2 SVGAGI. CDR3 nucleotide sequence: TGTGCCAGCAGTCCGGGACAGGTCTACGAGCAGTACTTC. Its protein is CASSPGQVYEQYF.

As regards this clone: The same CDR3 arises from other DNA sequences in this sample as well. The chain joins TRBV19 to TRBJ2-7; D gene ambiguous. Germline loops: CDR1 LNHDA, CDR2 SQIVND (reference sequence). The CDR3 totals 12 residues. The V gene lost 4 bases and the J gene lost 4 bases, with 8 bases spanning the gap. The chain's CDR3 is CASSTNRYEQYF. CDR3 coding DNA: TGTGCCAGTAGTACAAATAGATACGAGCAGTACTTC.

The gene calls are TRBV18 and TRBJ2-1, with D possibly TRBD2 on 6 matching bases. CDR3 length: 14 amino acids. Germline CDR1 is KGHSH and CDR2 is LQKENI. V lost 6 bases to trimming and J lost 4 bases, with 13 bases between them. This CDR3 is CASSPTGEYNEQFF. CDR3 nucleotide sequence: TGTGCCAGCTCCCCTACGGGGGAGTACAATGAGCAGTTCTTC.

The chain links TRBV27 to TRBJ2-7; 8 bases agree with TRBD1. The CDR3 contains 14 residues. Trimming took 6 bases from V and 2 from J; bases not matched to a gene: 6. Germline assignment: CDR1 MNHEY and CDR2 SMNVEV (reference sequence). CDR3 DNA sequence: TGTGCCAGCAGCTTGACAGGGGTCACCTACGAGCAGTACTTC. Amino acid sequence: CASSLTGVTYEQYF.

This chain connects TRBV6-1 to TRBJ2-7, with TRBD1 matching 8 bases. CDR1 MNHNS and CDR2 SASEGT come from the germline V gene. V shed 3 bases, J shed 4 bases, and the junction held 20 bases outside the gene matches. The CDR3 sequence is 19 residues long. In DNA form, the CDR3 reads TGTGCCAGCAGTGATCGAAGAGGACGCCCCGGGACAGGAACTTACGAGCAGTACTTC. Translating it yields CASSDRRGRPGTGTYEQYF.